The clone carrying this T cell receptor (beta chain) was counted at least ten times. The antigen is not known. With 4 bases removed from V and 6 bases from J, the gap between germline ends came to 11 bases. Germline V CDR1 and CDR2: ENHRY, SYGVKD. CDR3 length: 13 residues. This record belongs to a study of T cells after yellow fever vaccination. Study-wide findings and caveats: Subsequent to the booster, the majority of primary-vaccination clones reappeared (96% CD4, around 90% CD8). The appearance of a small share of clonotypes in both CD4 and CD8 compartments was observed. Abundant clonotypes from the bulk population could contaminate FACS-sorted repertoires.

TCRdb re-called the 5' RACE reads through MiXCR, storing one row per CDR3 protein. The sample has 100,000 to 150,000 distinct CDR3 sequences, more than 6% seen once; the top ten hold roughly 2.6%. Here the sequenced sample was CD4+ T cells sorted from PBMCs, taken more than 8 days after the first yellow fever vaccination. The J gene is TRBJ2-3, the V gene TRBV10-3; D is uncertain. This TCR was sampled from a man aged 18 to 35 who received the YFV17D yellow fever vaccine. CDR3 nucleotides: TGTGCCATCAGTGGACCTCCTCCGGATACGCAGTATTTT. Translation: CAISGPPPDTQYF.